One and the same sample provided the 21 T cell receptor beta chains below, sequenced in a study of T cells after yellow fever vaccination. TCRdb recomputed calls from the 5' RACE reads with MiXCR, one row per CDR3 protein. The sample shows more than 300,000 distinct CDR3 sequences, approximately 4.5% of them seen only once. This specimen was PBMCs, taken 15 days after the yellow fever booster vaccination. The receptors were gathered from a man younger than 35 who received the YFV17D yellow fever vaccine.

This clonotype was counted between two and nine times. Here the CDR3 DNA reads TGCAGCGTTGAAGACCTCGACAGAGATACGCAGTATTTT. Residues: CSVEDLDRDTQYF. This chain uses TRBV29-1 with TRBJ2-3, with a possible D match to TRBD1 (5 bases). The V end was cut by 0 bases, the J end by 5 bases, with 9 bases between. There are 13 residues in the CDR3. CDR1 and CDR2 from the germline V gene are SQVTM and ANQGSEA.

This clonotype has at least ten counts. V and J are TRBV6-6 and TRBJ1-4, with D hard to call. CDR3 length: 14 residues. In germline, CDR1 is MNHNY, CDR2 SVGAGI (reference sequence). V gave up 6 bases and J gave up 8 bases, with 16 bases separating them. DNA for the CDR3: TGTGCCAGCAGCCTACCCCGGACGGGAGAAAAACTGTTTTTT. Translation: CASSLPRTGEKLFF.

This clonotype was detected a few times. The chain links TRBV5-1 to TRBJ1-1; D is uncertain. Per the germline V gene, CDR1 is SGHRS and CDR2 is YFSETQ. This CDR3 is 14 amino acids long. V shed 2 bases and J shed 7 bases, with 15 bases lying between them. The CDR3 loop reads CASSFDPGPFEAFF. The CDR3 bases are TGCGCCAGCAGCTTTGATCCGGGCCCTTTTGAAGCTTTCTTT.

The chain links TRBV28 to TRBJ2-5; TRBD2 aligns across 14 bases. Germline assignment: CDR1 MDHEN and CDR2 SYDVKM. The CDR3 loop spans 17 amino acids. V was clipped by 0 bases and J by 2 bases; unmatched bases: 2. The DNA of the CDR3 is TGTGCCAGCAGTTTATGGGGGACTAGCGGGGGACAAGAGACCCAGTACTTC. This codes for CASSLWGTSGGQETQYF.

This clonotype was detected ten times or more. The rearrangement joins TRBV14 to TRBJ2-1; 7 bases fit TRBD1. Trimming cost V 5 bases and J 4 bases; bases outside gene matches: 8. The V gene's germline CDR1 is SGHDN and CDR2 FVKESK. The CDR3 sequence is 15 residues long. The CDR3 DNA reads TGTGCCAGCAGCTTTAGACAGGGACGTTACAATGAGCAGTTCTTC. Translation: CASSFRQGRYNEQFF.

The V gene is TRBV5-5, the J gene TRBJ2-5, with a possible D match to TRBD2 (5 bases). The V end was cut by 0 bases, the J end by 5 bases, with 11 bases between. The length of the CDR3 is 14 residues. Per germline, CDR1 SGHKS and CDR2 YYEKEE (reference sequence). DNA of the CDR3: TGTGCCAGCAGCTTGGAGGAGGAGTTGGAGACCCAGTACTTC. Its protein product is CASSLEEELETQYF.

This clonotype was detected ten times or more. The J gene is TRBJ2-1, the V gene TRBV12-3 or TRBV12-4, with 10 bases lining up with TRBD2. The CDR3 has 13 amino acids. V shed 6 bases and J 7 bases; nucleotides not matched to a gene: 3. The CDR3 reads CASRPSGGNEQFF. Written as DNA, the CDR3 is TGTGCCAGCAGACCTAGCGGGGGAAATGAGCAGTTCTTC.

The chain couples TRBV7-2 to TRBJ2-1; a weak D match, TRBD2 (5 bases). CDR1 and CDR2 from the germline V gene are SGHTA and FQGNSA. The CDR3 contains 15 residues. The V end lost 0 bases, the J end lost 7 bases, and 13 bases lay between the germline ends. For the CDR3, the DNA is TGTGCCAGCAGCTTAGCTAGCGCGCCGAGGAATGAGCAGTTCTTC. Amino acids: CASSLASAPRNEQFF.

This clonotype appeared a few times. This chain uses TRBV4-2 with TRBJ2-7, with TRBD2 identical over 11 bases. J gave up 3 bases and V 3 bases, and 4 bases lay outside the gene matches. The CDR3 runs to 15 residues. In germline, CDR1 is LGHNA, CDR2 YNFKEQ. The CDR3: CASSQRLAGIYEQYF. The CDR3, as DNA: TGTGCCAGCAGCCAGAGACTAGCGGGGATCTACGAGCAGTACTTC.

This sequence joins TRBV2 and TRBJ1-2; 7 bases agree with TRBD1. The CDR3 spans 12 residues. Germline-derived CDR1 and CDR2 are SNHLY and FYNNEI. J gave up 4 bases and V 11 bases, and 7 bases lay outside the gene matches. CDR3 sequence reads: CARTGDSYGYTF. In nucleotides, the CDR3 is TGTGCCCGGACCGGGGACAGCTATGGCTACACCTTC.

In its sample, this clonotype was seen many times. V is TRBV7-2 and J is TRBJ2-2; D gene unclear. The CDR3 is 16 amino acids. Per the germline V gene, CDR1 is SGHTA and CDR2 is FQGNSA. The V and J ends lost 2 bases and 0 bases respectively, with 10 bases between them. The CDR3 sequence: CASSLLGLTNTGELFF. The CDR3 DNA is TGTGCCAGCAGCTTACTGGGTCTTACGAACACCGGGGAGCTGTTTTTT.

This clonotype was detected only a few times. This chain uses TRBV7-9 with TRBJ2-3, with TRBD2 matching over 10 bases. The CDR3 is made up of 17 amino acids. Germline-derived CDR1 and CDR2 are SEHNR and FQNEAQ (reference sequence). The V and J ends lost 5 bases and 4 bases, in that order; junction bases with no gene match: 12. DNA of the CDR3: TGTGCCAGCAGCCCAAACCGGGGACTAGCGACCCCAGATACGCAGTATTTT. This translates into CASSPNRGLATPDTQYF.

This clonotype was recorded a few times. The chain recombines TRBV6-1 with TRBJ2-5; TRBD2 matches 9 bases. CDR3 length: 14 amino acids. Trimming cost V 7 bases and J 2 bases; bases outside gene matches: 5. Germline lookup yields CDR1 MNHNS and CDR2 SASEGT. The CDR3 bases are TGTGCCAGCACGGCTAGCGGGGCTCAAGAGACCCAGTACTTC. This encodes CASTASGAQETQYF.

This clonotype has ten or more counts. The DNA of the CDR3 is TGCAGCGTTGTCCGTACCACAGATACGCAGTATTTT. Translation gives CSVVRTTDTQYF. This chain links TRBV29-1 with TRBJ2-3; D gene ambiguous. CDR1 and CDR2 from the germline V gene are SQVTM and ANQGSEA. Trimming left V 4 bases short and J 2 bases short, with 7 bases between. This CDR3 is built from 12 residues.

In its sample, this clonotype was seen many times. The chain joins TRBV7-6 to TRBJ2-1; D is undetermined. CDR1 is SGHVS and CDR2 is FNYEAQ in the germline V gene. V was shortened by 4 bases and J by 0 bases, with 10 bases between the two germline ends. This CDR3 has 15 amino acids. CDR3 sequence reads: CASSSDLSSYNEQFF. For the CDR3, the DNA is TGTGCCAGCAGCTCGGACCTTAGCTCCTACAATGAGCAGTTCTTC.

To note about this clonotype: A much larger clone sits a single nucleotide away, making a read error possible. The CDR3 DNA follows: TGCGGTGCTAAGTTGGATTGGCGGACCTACAATGAGCAGTTCTTC. As protein: CGAKLDWRTYNEQFF. The chain is built from TRBV20-1 and TRBJ2-1; the D is unclear. Germline assignment: CDR1 DFQATT and CDR2 SNEGSKA (reference sequence). The CDR3 is 15 amino acids.

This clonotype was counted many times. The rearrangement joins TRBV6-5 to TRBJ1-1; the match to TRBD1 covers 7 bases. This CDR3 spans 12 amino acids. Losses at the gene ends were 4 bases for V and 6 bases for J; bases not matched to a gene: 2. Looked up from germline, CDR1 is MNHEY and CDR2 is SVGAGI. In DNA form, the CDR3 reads TGTGCCAGCAGTTTCACAGGGGCTGAAGCTTTCTTT. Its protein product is CASSFTGAEAFF.

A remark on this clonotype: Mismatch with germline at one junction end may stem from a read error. This CDR3 is CSATSGDSTGELIF. The DNA of the CDR3 is TGCAGTGCTACTAGCGGGGACTCCACCGGGGAGCTGATTTTT. The chain employs TRBV20-1 and TRBJ2-2, with TRBD2 matching 9 bases. This CDR3 is built from 14 residues. Per the germline V gene, CDR1 is DFQATT and CDR2 is SNEGSKA (reference sequence).

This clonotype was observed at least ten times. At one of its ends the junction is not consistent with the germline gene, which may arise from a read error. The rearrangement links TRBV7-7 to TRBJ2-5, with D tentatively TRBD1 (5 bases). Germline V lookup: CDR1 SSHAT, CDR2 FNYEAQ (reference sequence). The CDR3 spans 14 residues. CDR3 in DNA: TGTGCTAGCAGCCCGCAGCAGGGACAAGAGACCCAGTACTTC. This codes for CASSPQQGQETQYF.

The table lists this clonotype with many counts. For the CDR3, the DNA is TGCAGTGCTAGCCGGGATCCCCACGAGCAGTACTTC. Its translation is CSASRDPHEQYF. The chain has TRBV20-1 and TRBJ2-7; tentatively, D is TRBD2 (5 bases). This CDR3 comprises 12 residues. Germline CDR1 and CDR2: DFQATT and SNEGSKA (reference sequence). Trimming left V 3 bases short and J 5 bases short, with 11 bases between.

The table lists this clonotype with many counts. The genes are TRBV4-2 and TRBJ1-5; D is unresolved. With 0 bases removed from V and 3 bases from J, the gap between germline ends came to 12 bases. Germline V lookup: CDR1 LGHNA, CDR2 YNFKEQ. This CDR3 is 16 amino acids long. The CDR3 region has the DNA TGTGCCAGCAGCCAAGATCCCCGCAATTACAATCAGCCCCAGCATTTT. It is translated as CASSQDPRNYNQPQHF.